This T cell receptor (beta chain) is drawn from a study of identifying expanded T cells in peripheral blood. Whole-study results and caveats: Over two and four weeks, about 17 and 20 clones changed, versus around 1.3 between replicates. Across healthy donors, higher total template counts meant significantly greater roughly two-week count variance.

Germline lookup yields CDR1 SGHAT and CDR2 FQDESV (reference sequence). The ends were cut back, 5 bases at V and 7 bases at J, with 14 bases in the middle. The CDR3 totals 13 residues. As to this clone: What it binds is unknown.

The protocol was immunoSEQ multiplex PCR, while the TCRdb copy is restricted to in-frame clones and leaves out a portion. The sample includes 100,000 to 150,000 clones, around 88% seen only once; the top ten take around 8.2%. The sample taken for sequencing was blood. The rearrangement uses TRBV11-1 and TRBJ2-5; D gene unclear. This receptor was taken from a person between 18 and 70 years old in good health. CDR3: CASSATLFGTQYF. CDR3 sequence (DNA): TGTGCCAGCAGCGCTACCTTATTCGGGACCCAGTACTTC. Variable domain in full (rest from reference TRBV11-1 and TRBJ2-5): EAEVAQSPRYKITEKSQAVAFWCDPISGHATLYWYRQILGQGPELLVQFQDESVVDDSQLPKDRFSAERLKGVDSTLKIQPAELGDSAMYLCASSATLFGTQYFGPGTRLLVL.